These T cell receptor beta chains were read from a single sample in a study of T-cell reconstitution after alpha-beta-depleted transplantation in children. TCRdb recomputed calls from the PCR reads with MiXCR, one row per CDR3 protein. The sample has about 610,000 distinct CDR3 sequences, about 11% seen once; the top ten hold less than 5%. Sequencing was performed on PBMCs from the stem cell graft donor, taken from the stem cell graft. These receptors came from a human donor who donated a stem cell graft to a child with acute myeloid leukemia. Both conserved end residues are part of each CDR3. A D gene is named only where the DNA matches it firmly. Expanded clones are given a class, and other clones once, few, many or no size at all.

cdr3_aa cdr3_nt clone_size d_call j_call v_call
CSVSPGTGVDDYGYTF TGCAGCGTCAGTCCCGGGACAGGAGTTGATGACTATGGCTACACCTTC many TRBD1 TRBJ1-2 TRBV29-1
CACRGSTDTQYF TGTGCCTGCCGGGGGAGCACAGATACGCAGTATTTT NA NA TRBJ2-3 TRBV30
CASSQDYRRLGEQYF TGTGCCAGCAGCCAAGATTACAGGCGTTTGGGGGAGCAGTACTTC NA NA TRBJ2-7 TRBV4-2
CATSRELVSTYNEQFF TGTGCCACCAGCAGAGAGCTAGTGAGTACCTACAATGAGCAGTTCTTC few NA TRBJ2-1 TRBV15
CASSRRLGGADEQFF TGTGCCAGCAGCCGGAGGCTAGGGGGCGCGGATGAGCAGTTCTTC few TRBD1 TRBJ2-1 TRBV14
CAISEPGISGEKLFF TGTGCCATCAGTGAACCCGGTATTTCGGGTGAAAAACTGTTTTTT many NA TRBJ1-4 TRBV10-3
CSAFLAGTRARETQYF TGCAGTGCTTTCTTAGCCGGGACTCGTGCTCGAGAGACCCAGTACTTC NA NA TRBJ2-5 TRBV20-1
CASSSLFGETYEQYF TGTGCCAGCAGCTCCCTGTTCGGGGAGACCTACGAGCAGTACTTC NA NA TRBJ2-7 TRBV7-6
CASSSPKLSSYNSPLHF TGTGCCAGCAGTTCCCCAAAACTGAGCTCCTATAATTCACCCCTCCACTTT few NA TRBJ1-6 TRBV28
CASSSLLSPTDTQYF TGCGCCAGCAGCTCACTGTTGTCACCCACAGATACGCAGTATTTT few NA TRBJ2-3 TRBV5-1
CSASYRTSPLGETQYF TGCAGTGCTAGCTACCGGACTAGTCCTCTGGGGGAGACCCAGTACTTC few TRBD2 TRBJ2-5 TRBV20-1
CASSTSGSRGYEQFF TGTGCCAGTAGTACTAGCGGGAGTAGGGGGTATGAGCAGTTCTTC NA TRBD2 TRBJ2-1 TRBV19
CASSYSPAGGDLF TGTGCCAGCAGTTACTCCCCAGCGGGAGGGGATCTCTTC few TRBD2 TRBJ2-5 TRBV6-2/TRBV6-3
CASSHPTSAKVEQFF TGTGCCAGCAGCCATCCGACTAGCGCTAAGGTTGAGCAGTTCTTC few TRBD2 TRBJ2-1 TRBV14
CASSLNWARDEQYF TGCGCCAGCAGCCTGAATTGGGCTAGAGACGAGCAGTACTTC NA NA TRBJ2-7 TRBV5-1
CASSRRNPGQGYYEQYF TGTGCCAGCAGCAGAAGAAATCCGGGACAGGGGTACTACGAGCAGTACTTC few TRBD1 TRBJ2-7 TRBV7-2
CASSAFSGRADTQYF TGTGCCAGCAGCGCGTTTAGCGGGAGGGCAGATACGCAGTATTTT few TRBD2 TRBJ2-3 TRBV7-2
CSARPGLQVTDTQYF TGCAGTGCTAGGCCGGGACTACAAGTCACAGATACGCAGTATTTT NA TRBD2 TRBJ2-3 TRBV20-1
CASQGLTNEKLFF TGTGCCAGCCAGGGACTGACTAATGAAAAACTGTTTTTT NA NA TRBJ1-4 TRBV7-2
CASSLLQGSAAFF TGTGCCAGCAGCCTGTTACAGGGGAGTGCAGCTTTCTTT many TRBD1 TRBJ1-1 TRBV5-6
CASGGMGQTSYEQYF TGTGCCAGCGGGGGAATGGGACAGACTTCCTACGAGCAGTACTTC many TRBD1 TRBJ2-7 TRBV2
CASSPGGSGVIYEQYF TGTGCCAGCAGCCCCGGGGGGTCCGGGGTGATCTACGAGCAGTACTTC few TRBD2 TRBJ2-7 TRBV14
CSARGSGQGSEAFF TGCAGTGCTAGAGGGTCGGGACAGGGGTCGGAAGCTTTCTTT few TRBD1 TRBJ1-1 TRBV20-1
CSARDLTDTQYF TGCAGTGCTAGGGACCTCACAGATACGCAGTATTTT few NA TRBJ2-3 TRBV20-1
CSARGKGYTF TGCAGTGCCAGGGGTAAAGGCTACACCTTC NA NA TRBJ1-2 TRBV20-1
CSVGGLAGGPGDTQYF TGCAGCGTTGGGGGACTAGCGGGAGGGCCGGGTGATACGCAGTATTTT few TRBD2 TRBJ2-3 TRBV29-1
CASSPAGAGYEQYF TGTGCCAGCAGCCCAGCGGGAGCTGGCTACGAGCAGTACTTC NA TRBD2 TRBJ2-7 TRBV27
CASSYNPGTGSYEQYF TGTGCCAGCAGTTACAACCCCGGGACTGGCTCCTACGAGCAGTACTTC few NA TRBJ2-7 TRBV6-2/TRBV6-3
CASSLWRTASYNEQFF TGTGCCAGCAGCCTGTGGAGGACGGCCTCCTACAATGAGCAGTTCTTC many NA TRBJ2-1 TRBV7-2
CASSEAVRGLLPTDTQYF TGTGCCAGCAGTGAAGCTGTCAGGGGCCTTCTCCCCACAGATACGCAGTATTTT few NA TRBJ2-3 TRBV2
CASSLGLLVPGNTIYF TGTGCCAGCAGCTTGGGACTCCTAGTCCCTGGAAACACCATATATTTT many NA TRBJ1-3 TRBV7-9
CASHPRGSGELFF TGTGCCAGCCATCCCCGAGGATCGGGGGAGCTGTTTTTT few NA TRBJ2-2 TRBV7-9
CATSDPQTGNEKLFF TGTGCCACCAGTGACCCGCAGACAGGAAATGAAAAACTGTTTTTT NA NA TRBJ1-4 TRBV24-1
CASSEYGTGGTQYF TGTGCCAGCAGTGAATATGGGACCGGGGGGACCCAGTACTTC NA NA TRBJ2-5 TRBV25-1